This T cell receptor beta chain originates from a study of OX40 agonist ivuxolimab in advanced cancers. Study-wide context: Of mixed ages from about 20 to 90 and averaging approximately 60 years, the group was just under 85% male.

The repertoire was sequenced with immunoSEQ multiplex PCR; TCRdb's copy has only in-frame clones and lacks some. The sample includes nearly 85,000 clones, less than 90% of them seen just once. The V and J ends lost 0 bases and 8 bases, in that order; junction bases with no gene match: 8. Germline assignment: CDR1 MGHRA and CDR2 YSYEKL. The CDR3 is 15 amino acids. No patient had autoimmune disease or received systemic immunosuppression. The chain uses TRBV4-1 and TRBJ1-2, with 8 nucleotides matching TRBD1. The material sequenced was CD4+ or CD8+ T cells sorted from blood, taken in a trial of the OX40 agonist ivuxolimab. The TCR sequence derives from an adult with an advanced solid tumor such as melanoma, head and neck, liver or kidney cancer. The CDR3 coding sequence is TGCGCCAGCAGCCAAGATGGCCAGGGGGCCATCGGCTACACCTTC. Translated, it gives CASSQDGQGAIGYTF.